This T cell receptor beta chain appears in the sequencing data of a study of cytomegalovirus exposure and HLA in healthy donors. Worth noting for this clone: Its antigen is unidentified.

Sampled while nominally healthy, donors likely had unrecorded immune exposures. Germline V lookup: CDR1 SGHNT, CDR2 YYREEE (reference sequence). The CDR3 contains 17 residues. The V end lost 4 bases, the J end lost 0 bases, and 20 bases lay between the germline ends. Findings of the study overall: Reported performance of the classifier showed diagnosis of cytomegalovirus status with high specificity and sensitivity. TCR beta chains numbering under 200 were designated cytomegalovirus-associated.

The PCR ran on 60 Vbeta and 13 Jbeta primers. Original data processing: Later reanalysis found tens of millions of unique TCR beta chains, some 10 million of them shared. Produced via immunoSEQ multiplex PCR; TCRdb's table is partial and in-frame only. Clone size and the V and J calls come from that table; the DNA yielded D and trimming. Of under 250,000 clones in the sample, about 80% are singletons; the top ten hold less than 3.5%. The V and J genes are TRBV5-4 and TRBJ2-7, with a tentative D call TRBD2 (6 bases). The receptor's source is a woman in her twenties or thirties in good health and CMV-seronegative. The sequenced sample was PBMCs. CDR3 nucleotides: TGTGCCAGCAGCCTTAGCCGGGACTTTCTAACCTCCTACGAGCAGTACTTC. This translates into CASSLSRDFLTSYEQYF. The whole variable domain, filled in from reference TRBV5-4 and TRBJ2-7, reads ETGVTQSPTHLIKTRGQQVTLRCSSQSGHNTVSWYQQALGQGPQFIFQYYREEENGRGNFPPRFSGLQFPNYSSELNVNALELDDSALYLCASSLSRDFLTSYEQYFGPGTRLTVT.